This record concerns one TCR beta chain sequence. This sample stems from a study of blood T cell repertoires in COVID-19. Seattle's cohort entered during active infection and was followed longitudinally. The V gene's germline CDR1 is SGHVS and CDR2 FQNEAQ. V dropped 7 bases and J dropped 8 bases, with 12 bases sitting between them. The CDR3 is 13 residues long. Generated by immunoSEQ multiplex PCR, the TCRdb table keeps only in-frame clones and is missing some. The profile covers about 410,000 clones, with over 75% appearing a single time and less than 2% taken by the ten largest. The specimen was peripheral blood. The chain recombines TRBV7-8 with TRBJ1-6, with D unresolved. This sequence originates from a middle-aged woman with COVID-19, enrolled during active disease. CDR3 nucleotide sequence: TGTGCCAGCAACTCGATAATGGATTCACCCCTCCACTTT. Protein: CASNSIMDSPLHF.